This T cell receptor (beta chain) emerged from a study of cytomegalovirus exposure and HLA in healthy donors. Primers included in the PCR were 60 Vbeta and 13 Jbeta primers. Assay: immunoSEQ multiplex PCR; the TCRdb copy retains only in-frame clones and omits some. The repertoire holds about 170,000 clones, with around 76% as singletons. V lost 2 bases and J 6 bases, leaving 9 bases between the germline ends. The CDR3 loop spans 14 amino acids. Germline CDR1 is SGDLS and CDR2 is YYNGEE. The receptor was derived from a middle-aged man in good health and CMV-seropositive. The sample comprised PBMCs. The chain links TRBV9 to TRBJ1-6; D may be TRBD1 (5 bases). CDR3 DNA: TGTGCCAGCAGCGTGGGGCAATTTAATTCACCCCTCCACTTT. Protein: CASSVGQFNSPLHF.